This is a list of T cell receptor beta chains from one sample in a study of regulatory T cells in long-lasting Graves disease. TCRdb independently ran MiXCR on the multiplex PCR reads; one entry per CDR3 protein. The sample has about 220,000 distinct CDR3 sequences; roughly a fifth are singletons. These data also featured in a second study, about T cells in Graves' hyperthyroidism and ophthalmopathy.

The sample here was peripheral blood mononuclear cells (PBMCs), taken at new diagnosis, from a patient treated with antithyroid drugs. Receptors originate from a woman in her thirties with Graves disease. Both conserved end residues are part of each CDR3. Each record gives: V gene, J gene, clone size, D gene, CDR3 DNA, CDR3 protein. The D gene is left open where the match is weak. Not every row has a clone size; where given, it reads once, few, many or a size class.

>TRBV3-1|TRBJ1-4|many|TRBD1
TGTGCCAGCAGCCAAGAATGCCCCCCGGGACAGGTACCGCAAACTAATGAAAAACTGTTTTTT
CASSQECPPGQVPQTNEKLFF
>TRBV12-3/TRBV12-4|TRBJ1-5|many|.
TGTGCCAGCAGTCCCGCCTTGGAGAGGCCCGATCAGCCCCAGCATTTT
CASSPALERPDQPQHF
>TRBV12-3/TRBV12-4|TRBJ2-2|many|.
TGTGCCAGCAGCCTCGCAGGGGTCTACACCGGGGAGCTGTTTTTT
CASSLAGVYTGELFF
>TRBV20-1|TRBJ1-3|many|.
TGCAGTGCTAGGCTGGAGGGACGGTTCTCTGGTAGCTCTGGAAACACCATATATTTT
CSARLEGRFSGSSGNTIYF
>TRBV12-3/TRBV12-4|TRBJ2-6|many|.
TGTGCCACGACGAGGGGGGCCAACGTCCTGACTTTC
CATTRGANVLTF
>TRBV4-1|TRBJ2-5|.|.
TGTGCCAGCATCTTAGACAGCCAAGAGACCCAGTACTTC
CASILDSQETQYF
>TRBV6-9|TRBJ1-1|many|TRBD1
TGTGCCAGCAGTTACAGGCAGGGGGCGAACACTGAAGCTTTCTTT
CASSYRQGANTEAFF
>TRBV2|TRBJ2-5|many|.
TGTGCCAGCAGTGAAAGAGAGACCCAGTACTTC
CASSERETQYF
>TRBV2|TRBJ2-5|.|TRBD2
TGTGCCAGCAGTAGCGGGAGCTTCCAAGAGACCCAGTACTTC
CASSSGSFQETQYF
>TRBV7-2|TRBJ2-3|many|.
TGTGCCAGCAGCTTAGTGTGGAACACAGATACGCAGTATTTT
CASSLVWNTDTQYF
>TRBV2|TRBJ2-7|many|.
TGTGCCAGCAGTGAAAGGGACGAGCAGTACTTC
CASSERDEQYF
>TRBV20-1|TRBJ2-3|many|.
TGCAGTGCTGCATTGGACTCTTATAGCCATGCAGATACGCAGTATTTT
CSAALDSYSHADTQYF
>TRBV12-5|TRBJ2-3|.|.
TGTGCTAGTGGTTTGGAACCGACTCTCACAGATACGCAGTATTTT
CASGLEPTLTDTQYF
>TRBV20-1|TRBJ2-1|many|TRBD2
TGCAGTGCTCGGACTAGCGGGCGCCATGCTGGTGAGCAGTTCTTC
CSARTSGRHAGEQFF
>TRBV20-1|TRBJ2-7|.|TRBD2
TGCAGTGCTGGCACACTAGCGGGGGTCTACGAGCAGTACTTC
CSAGTLAGVYEQYF
>TRBV28|TRBJ1-2|many|TRBD1
TGTGCCAGCTCTATTCGAGGGACAGGGGTAAGCGGAGGCTACACCTTC
CASSIRGTGVSGGYTF
>TRBV28|TRBJ2-2|many|TRBD1
TGTGCCAGCAGTAACGCGGACAGGGTCAACACCGGGGAGCTGTTTTTT
CASSNADRVNTGELFF
>TRBV6-2/TRBV6-3|TRBJ1-1|many|TRBD1
TGTGCCAGCAGTTTCCCTAGGACAGGGCGGGACACTGAAGCTTTCTTT
CASSFPRTGRDTEAFF
>TRBV19|TRBJ2-1|few|.
TGTGCCAGTAGTATGAGAGGACCCGGCTCCTACAATGAGCAGTTCTTC
CASSMRGPGSYNEQFF
>TRBV20-1|TRBJ1-3|few|.
TGCAGTGCTAGGGGGATTGGAATGAACACCATATATTTT
CSARGIGMNTIYF
>TRBV7-3|TRBJ2-2|many|TRBD2
TGTGCCAGCAGCTCTACTAGCGCAAACACCGGGGAGCTGTTTTTT
CASSSTSANTGELFF
>TRBV10-2|TRBJ2-7|few|TRBD2
TGCGCCAGCAGGGGGACTAGCGATTTCTACGAGCAGTACTTC
CASRGTSDFYEQYF
>TRBV12-3/TRBV12-4|TRBJ1-2|many|.
TGTGCCAGCAGTTTTGGCACATCTAACTATGGCTACACCTTC
CASSFGTSNYGYTF
>TRBV9|TRBJ1-1|few|TRBD1
TGTGCCAGCAGCGTTTCAGGGGGCTGGAACACTGAAGCTTTCTTT
CASSVSGGWNTEAFF
>TRBV19|TRBJ2-5|many|.
TGTGCCAGTAGTCCTACGACTATCCAAGAGACCCAGTACTTC
CASSPTTIQETQYF
>TRBV28|TRBJ1-2|many|.
TGTGCCAGCTGTTTGACCGCGGCTCTACTCTATGGCTACACCTTC
CASCLTAALLYGYTF
>TRBV28|TRBJ2-3|few|.
TGTGCCAGCCCCCCCCGGGCAGATACGCAGTATTTT
CASPPRADTQYF
>TRBV12-3/TRBV12-4|TRBJ2-5|.|.
TGTGCCAGCAGCCTGACTTCGTACCAAGAGACCCAGTACTTC
CASSLTSYQETQYF
>TRBV20-1|TRBJ2-3|many|.
TGCAGTGCGCGATGGGGAGGGGGGATGTCAGATACGCAGTATTTT
CSARWGGGMSDTQYF
>TRBV11-2|TRBJ1-2|many|.
TGTGCCAGCAGCTTGGGAGGGGTCGGCTACACCTTC
CASSLGGVGYTF
>TRBV7-9|TRBJ1-1|many|TRBD1
TGTGCCAGCAGCTTGGACAGGGCTCCGGGTGAAGCTTTCTTT
CASSLDRAPGEAFF
>TRBV15|TRBJ2-7|many|.
TGTGCCACCAGCAGGGGAACAGGAAGGGAGCAGTACTTC
CATSRGTGREQYF
>TRBV5-1|TRBJ1-1|many|.
TGCGCCAGCAGCCGGGCCGGACAAGCTTTCTTT
CASSRAGQAFF
>TRBV28|TRBJ1-2|many|TRBD1
TGTGCCAGCAGTCAAAACCGGGACAGGAATCGTGGGGGCGGCTACACCTTC
CASSQNRDRNRGGGYTF
>TRBV28|TRBJ1-6|many|TRBD1
TGTGCCAGCAGGACCGGGACAGCCAATTCACCCCTCCACTTT
CASRTGTANSPLHF
>TRBV27|TRBJ1-1|many|.
TGTGCCAGCAGTTTATCCACAGGAGGAGGGACTGAAGCTTTCTTT
CASSLSTGGGTEAFF
>TRBV19|TRBJ2-1|many|TRBD2
TGTGCCAGTAGTTCGATCGGGACTAGCGGGAGGGCCCTCTACAATGAGCAGTTCTTC
CASSSIGTSGRALYNEQFF
>TRBV5-5|TRBJ1-6|many|.
TGTGCCAGCAGCTTGGAGCAGTTTTCACCCCTCCACTTT
CASSLEQFSPLHF
>TRBV7-3|TRBJ2-3|many|TRBD1
TGTGCCAGCAGCTTGGAGGGACAGGGCACAGATACGCAGTATTTT
CASSLEGQGTDTQYF
>TRBV27|TRBJ2-5|.|TRBD1
TGTGCCAGCAGTTTACTGGGACAGGGGGACCAAGAGACCCAGTACTTC
CASSLLGQGDQETQYF
>TRBV20-1|TRBJ1-1|many|TRBD1
TGCAGTACTGACAGGGGCGGCACTGAAGCTTTCTTT
CSTDRGGTEAFF
>TRBV6-2/TRBV6-3|TRBJ1-2|many|TRBD1
TGTGCCAGCAGTTCGGGGGACAGGGGAATGAGGGGCTACACCTTC
CASSSGDRGMRGYTF
>TRBV19|TRBJ2-3|many|.
TGTGCCAGTAGTCGTGGGGGAAGGGAGCAGTATTTT
CASSRGGREQYF
>TRBV7-2|TRBJ2-1|once|.
TGTGCCAGCAGCTTACTAGGCTTTGAGCAGTTCTTC
CASSLLGFEQFF
>TRBV30|TRBJ1-5|many|TRBD1
TGTGCCTGGAGTCGGACAGGGGGTCAGCCCCAGCATTTT
CAWSRTGGQPQHF
>TRBV27|TRBJ2-7|many|.
TGTGCCAGCAGCTATAATTCGTCCCCGGGACGCCTCTACGAGCAGTACTTC
CASSYNSSPGRLYEQYF
>TRBV7-8|TRBJ1-5|many|.
TGTGCCAGCAGCTTAGCGCTCCGGCAGGGTGACGAGCCCCAGCATTTT
CASSLALRQGDEPQHF